This record concerns one T cell receptor (beta chain) sequence. What it binds is not known. At one boundary the junction diverges from the germline segment, which might be a read error. This sample was taken from a study of PD-1 blockade in classical Hodgkin lymphoma. Regarding the study as a whole: A significant rise in TCR diversity was seen by C4D1 for CD4+ cells but not for CD8+ cells. Healthy donors reportedly exceeded newly diagnosed patients in baseline TCR diversity.

The CDR3 is 13 residues long. Germline loops: CDR1 SNHLY, CDR2 FYNNEI. Every one of the patients relapsed after autologous stem cell transplantation (brentuximab vedotin exposure was variable). Clones were read by immunoSEQ multiplex PCR, and TCRdb kept only the in-frame ones, dropping some. The sample consists of under 45,000 clones, roughly 80% of them appearing once. The TCR was taken from a human donor with classical Hodgkin lymphoma. Specimen: peripheral blood mononuclear cells (PBMCs), collected at baseline. The rearrangement uses TRBV2 and TRBJ1-1; D is possibly TRBD1 (6 bases). The chain's CDR3 is CARSGQRNTEAFF. The CDR3 bases are TGTGCCAGAAGTGGACAGCGGAACACTGAAGCTTTCTTT.